This T cell receptor (beta chain) was identified during a study of shared clonotypes between healthy human individuals. Across the whole study: Each donor had three CD4 naive, three CD4 memory, two CD8 naive and one CD8 memory plate. Overall study results and limits: Generally, naive subsets (rather than memory subsets) showed larger estimated richness.

The data were produced by immunoSEQ multiplex PCR, yet TCRdb's version contains in-frame clones alone and is incomplete. The sample has 2 million to 2.5 million clones; 85% to 95% are singletons. A note on this clone: Its antigen is still unknown.

Trimming pared 3 bases from V and 7 bases from J, leaving 22 bases between. The CDR3 length is 17 residues. Germline CDR1 reads SGHVS; CDR2 reads FQNEAQ. The receptor was isolated from a man between 18 and 35 years old in good health. Some clones in this sample may be carry-over from other donors' samples. The sequencing input was naive CD4+ T cells from PBMCs. Subset noted: CD45RA+ positively selected. This chain joins TRBV7-8 and TRBJ2-1; D gene uncertain. CDR3 nucleotides: TGTGCCAGCAGCTTCTACTTCGGCCGCGGATCATGGAATGAGCAGTTCTTC. Its translation: CASSFYFGRGSWNEQFF. Variable domain in full (rest from reference TRBV7-8 and TRBJ2-1): GAGVSQSPRYKVAKRGQDVALRCDPISGHVSLFWYQQALGQGPEFLTYFQNEAQLDKSGLPSDRFFAERPEGSVSTLKIQRTQQEDSAVYLCASSFYFGRGSWNEQFFGPGTRLTVL.